The rows below give T cell receptor beta chains drawn from one sample of a study of blood T cell repertoires in COVID-19. Sequencing used immunoSEQ multiplex PCR; TCRdb keeps in-frame clones, though not all of them. The sample contains roughly 34,000 clones, roughly nine tenths of which appear only once. Sequences were obtained from peripheral blood. The receptors were sampled from a woman of 80 years or more with active or convalescent COVID-19. Both conserved end residues are part of each CDR3. Fields, in order: clone size, J gene, V gene, D gene, CDR3 length, CDR3 protein, CDR3 DNA. The D gene is left open where the match is weak. Clone size appears in some rows only: once, few, many, or a class for an expanded clone.

abundance: NA
j_gene: TRBJ2-5
v_gene: TRBV6-1
d_gene: NA
len: 16
CDR3aa: CASSERRGFAVETQYF
CDR3nt: TGTGCCAGCAGTGAACGTCGGGGTTTTGCGGTCGAGACCCAGTACTTC

abundance: NA
j_gene: TRBJ1-3
v_gene: TRBV6-1
d_gene: NA
len: 19
CDR3aa: CASSEPNLGGIRLMDTIYF
CDR3nt: TGTGCCAGCAGTGAGCCCAACCTCGGGGGGATAAGGTTAATGGACACCATATATTTT

abundance: NA
j_gene: TRBJ2-7
v_gene: TRBV7-2
d_gene: TRBD1
len: 15
CDR3aa: CASSLKSGTGSEQYF
CDR3nt: TGTGCCAGCAGCCTCAAGTCCGGGACAGGGAGCGAGCAGTACTTC

abundance: NA
j_gene: TRBJ2-7
v_gene: TRBV21-1
d_gene: NA
len: 17
CDR3aa: CASSKDPVSGDIYEQYF
CDR3nt: TGTGCCAGCAGCAAAGACCCCGTGAGTGGGGACATTTACGAGCAGTACTTC

abundance: once
j_gene: TRBJ2-2
v_gene: TRBV6-5
d_gene: TRBD1
len: 13
CDR3aa: CASNNRGTGELFF
CDR3nt: TGTGCCAGCAACAACAGGGGCACCGGGGAGCTGTTTTTT

abundance: NA
j_gene: TRBJ1-5
v_gene: TRBV19
d_gene: TRBD1
len: 14
CDR3aa: CASSITGGNQPQHF
CDR3nt: TGTGCCAGTAGTATAACAGGGGGCAATCAGCCCCAGCATTTT

abundance: NA
j_gene: TRBJ1-4
v_gene: TRBV5-1
d_gene: NA
len: 15
CDR3aa: CASSLESRAFEKLFF
CDR3nt: TGCGCCAGCAGCTTGGAGTCACGCGCCTTTGAAAAACTGTTTTTT

abundance: NA
j_gene: TRBJ2-7
v_gene: TRBV6-2/TRBV6-3
d_gene: TRBD1
len: 14
CDR3aa: CASSATGGYYEQYF
CDR3nt: TGTGCCAGCAGTGCTACAGGGGGATACTACGAGCAGTACTTC

abundance: NA
j_gene: TRBJ2-5
v_gene: TRBV10-2
d_gene: TRBD2
len: 15
CDR3aa: CASSEWAGGLETQYF
CDR3nt: TGCGCCAGCAGTGAGTGGGCGGGGGGGCTTGAGACCCAGTACTTC

abundance: NA
j_gene: TRBJ1-1
v_gene: TRBV11-2
d_gene: TRBD1
len: 14
CDR3aa: CASSLVRDRAEAFF
CDR3nt: TGTGCCAGCAGCTTAGTCCGGGACAGGGCTGAAGCTTTCTTT

abundance: NA
j_gene: TRBJ2-7
v_gene: TRBV9
d_gene: NA
len: 15
CDR3aa: CASSVGSPSSYEQYF
CDR3nt: TGTGCCAGCAGCGTGGGCTCTCCAAGCTCCTACGAGCAGTACTTC

abundance: NA
j_gene: TRBJ2-7
v_gene: TRBV5-1
d_gene: NA
len: 13
CDR3aa: CASSLTGPYEQYF
CDR3nt: TGCGCCAGCAGCTTAACAGGACCCTACGAGCAGTACTTC

abundance: once
j_gene: TRBJ1-1
v_gene: TRBV23-1
d_gene: NA
len: 14
CDR3aa: CASSQSVTIGEAFF
CDR3nt: TGCGCCAGCAGTCAATCTGTAACAATTGGTGAAGCTTTCTTT

abundance: NA
j_gene: TRBJ1-1
v_gene: TRBV5-4
d_gene: NA
len: 13
CDR3aa: CASSLTENTEAFF
CDR3nt: TGTGCCAGCAGCCTAACAGAGAACACTGAAGCTTTCTTT

abundance: once
j_gene: TRBJ1-5
v_gene: TRBV4-1
d_gene: TRBD1
len: 13
CDR3aa: CASSQDRAQPQHF
CDR3nt: TGCGCCAGCAGCCAGGACAGGGCCCAGCCCCAGCATTTT

abundance: NA
j_gene: TRBJ2-5
v_gene: TRBV5-5
d_gene: TRBD2
len: 14
CDR3aa: CASSRSGLAGYQYF
CDR3nt: TGTGCCAGCAGCCGAAGCGGGCTAGCGGGGTACCAGTACTTC

abundance: NA
j_gene: TRBJ2-3
v_gene: TRBV29-1
d_gene: NA
len: 14
CDR3aa: CSTRTGSSTDTQYF
CDR3nt: TGCAGCACAAGAACCGGGTCTAGCACAGATACGCAGTATTTT

abundance: few
j_gene: TRBJ2-2
v_gene: TRBV10-1
d_gene: TRBD1
len: 16
CDR3aa: CASSPGQGRDTGELFF
CDR3nt: TGCGCCAGCAGTCCCGGACAGGGGAGAGACACCGGGGAGCTGTTTTTT

abundance: once
j_gene: TRBJ1-1
v_gene: TRBV6-5
d_gene: TRBD1
len: 14
CDR3aa: CASRGTGRNTEAFF
CDR3nt: TGTGCCAGCAGGGGGACAGGCAGGAACACTGAAGCTTTCTTT

abundance: NA
j_gene: TRBJ1-5
v_gene: TRBV24-1
d_gene: NA
len: 21
CDR3aa: CATSDLDQDNWEVSSNQPQHF
CDR3nt: TGTGCCACCAGTGATTTGGATCAGGACAACTGGGAAGTTTCAAGCAATCAGCCCCAGCATTTT

abundance: NA
j_gene: TRBJ1-3
v_gene: TRBV4-1
d_gene: TRBD1
len: 16
CDR3aa: CASSSTTGVSGNTIYF
CDR3nt: TGCGCCAGCAGCTCGACTACAGGGGTATCTGGAAACACCATATATTTT

abundance: NA
j_gene: TRBJ2-7
v_gene: TRBV19
d_gene: TRBD2
len: 14
CDR3aa: CASRTSGASYEQYF
CDR3nt: TGTGCCAGTAGGACTAGCGGGGCTTCTTACGAGCAGTACTTC

abundance: NA
j_gene: TRBJ2-5
v_gene: TRBV28
d_gene: NA
len: 15
CDR3aa: CASRRGGGVEETQYF
CDR3nt: TGTGCCAGCCGCCGCGGGGGCGGGGTTGAAGAGACCCAGTACTTC

abundance: NA
j_gene: TRBJ2-1
v_gene: TRBV15
d_gene: NA
len: 13
CDR3aa: CATGRDFNNEQFF
CDR3nt: TGTGCCACCGGCCGGGACTTTAACAATGAGCAGTTCTTC

abundance: NA
j_gene: TRBJ2-7
v_gene: TRBV15
d_gene: TRBD1
len: 15
CDR3aa: CATSSPGQGPGEQYF
CDR3nt: TGTGCCACCAGCAGCCCAGGACAGGGACCTGGCGAGCAGTACTTC

abundance: NA
j_gene: TRBJ1-6
v_gene: TRBV20-1
d_gene: NA
len: 14
CDR3aa: CSASRGVDNSPLHF
CDR3nt: TGCAGTGCTAGTCGCGGGGTCGATAATTCACCCCTCCACTTT

abundance: NA
j_gene: TRBJ1-2
v_gene: TRBV2
d_gene: NA
len: 15
CDR3aa: CASSDAAGAAIGYTF
CDR3nt: TGTGCCAGCAGTGATGCGGCAGGGGCAGCGATTGGCTACACCTTC

abundance: NA
j_gene: TRBJ2-1
v_gene: TRBV6-1
d_gene: NA
len: 13
CDR3aa: CASSEGLASEQFF
CDR3nt: TGTGCCAGCAGTGAAGGGCTAGCCTCTGAGCAGTTCTTC

abundance: NA
j_gene: TRBJ1-2
v_gene: TRBV7-2
d_gene: TRBD1
len: 15
CDR3aa: CASSGDRSANYGYTF
CDR3nt: TGTGCCAGCAGCGGGGACAGGAGCGCTAACTATGGCTACACCTTC

abundance: once
j_gene: TRBJ1-2
v_gene: TRBV5-4
d_gene: NA
len: 16
CDR3aa: CASSLENRRGRVSYTF
CDR3nt: TGTGCCAGCAGCTTGGAGAACAGGCGGGGGAGGGTAAGCTACACCTTC

abundance: NA
j_gene: TRBJ1-1
v_gene: TRBV4-1
d_gene: NA
len: 17
CDR3aa: CASSQELSRLQVAEAFF
CDR3nt: TGCGCCAGCAGCCAAGAATTAAGTCGTTTACAGGTAGCTGAAGCTTTCTTT

abundance: NA
j_gene: TRBJ1-2
v_gene: TRBV4-2
d_gene: NA
len: 14
CDR3aa: CASSQLKSDYGYTF
CDR3nt: TGTGCCAGCAGCCAATTGAAGTCGGACTATGGCTACACCTTC

abundance: NA
j_gene: TRBJ2-3
v_gene: TRBV10-2
d_gene: NA
len: 16
CDR3aa: CASSENPTTATDTQYF
CDR3nt: TGCGCCAGCAGTGAGAACCCCACGACTGCAACAGATACGCAGTATTTT

abundance: NA
j_gene: TRBJ2-7
v_gene: TRBV19
d_gene: TRBD2
len: 14
CDR3aa: CASTTAGVTGEQYF
CDR3nt: TGTGCCAGTACCACAGCGGGGGTCACGGGCGAGCAGTACTTC

abundance: NA
j_gene: TRBJ1-5
v_gene: TRBV4-1
d_gene: NA
len: 15
CDR3aa: CASSHDAGENQPQHF
CDR3nt: TGCGCCAGCAGCCATGATGCCGGAGAAAATCAGCCCCAGCATTTT

abundance: NA
j_gene: TRBJ2-3
v_gene: TRBV5-1
d_gene: NA
len: 17
CDR3aa: CASSRAHLGLGADTQYF
CDR3nt: TGCGCCAGCAGCCGGGCCCATCTAGGCTTAGGGGCAGATACGCAGTATTTT

abundance: few
j_gene: TRBJ1-2
v_gene: TRBV5-1
d_gene: NA
len: 16
CDR3aa: CASSLTGLTSRDGYTF
CDR3nt: TGCGCCAGCAGCTTGACGGGCCTCACGTCGCGGGATGGCTACACCTTC

abundance: NA
j_gene: TRBJ1-2
v_gene: TRBV12-3/TRBV12-4
d_gene: TRBD1
len: 13
CDR3aa: CASSFRQGHGYTF
CDR3nt: TGTGCCAGCAGTTTTCGACAGGGGCATGGCTACACCTTC

abundance: NA
j_gene: TRBJ2-1
v_gene: TRBV7-6
d_gene: NA
len: 17
CDR3aa: CASSLGAQGRVYNEQFF
CDR3nt: TGTGCCAGCAGCTTAGGGGCACAGGGTAGGGTGTACAATGAGCAGTTCTTC

abundance: NA
j_gene: TRBJ2-6
v_gene: TRBV4-2
d_gene: NA
len: 18
CDR3aa: CASSQDVEGAGIGNVLTF
CDR3nt: TGTGCCAGCAGCCAAGATGTTGAAGGAGCAGGGATTGGAAACGTCCTGACTTTC

abundance: NA
j_gene: TRBJ2-1
v_gene: TRBV27
d_gene: NA
len: 16
CDR3aa: CASSLRGAGGQDEQFF
CDR3nt: TGTGCCAGCAGTTTAAGGGGGGCAGGGGGTCAAGATGAGCAGTTCTTC

abundance: NA
j_gene: TRBJ2-3
v_gene: TRBV6-4
d_gene: TRBD1
len: 14
CDR3aa: CATRPGGVGDTQYF
CDR3nt: TGTGCCACGCGGCCAGGGGGCGTTGGAGATACGCAGTATTTT